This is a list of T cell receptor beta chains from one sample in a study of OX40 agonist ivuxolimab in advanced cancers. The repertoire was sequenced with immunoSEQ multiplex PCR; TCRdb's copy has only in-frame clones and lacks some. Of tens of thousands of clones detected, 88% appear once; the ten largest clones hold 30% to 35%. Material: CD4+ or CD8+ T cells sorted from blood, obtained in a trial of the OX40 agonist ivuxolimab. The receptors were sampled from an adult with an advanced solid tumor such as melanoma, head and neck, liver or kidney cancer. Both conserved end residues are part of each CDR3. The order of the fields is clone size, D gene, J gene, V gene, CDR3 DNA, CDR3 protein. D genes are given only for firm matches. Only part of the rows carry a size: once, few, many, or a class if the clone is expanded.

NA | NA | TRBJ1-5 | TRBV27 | TGTGCCAGCACCCCACAGGGCGTCTTAGGAATCAATCAGCCCCAGCATTTT | CASTPQGVLGINQPQHF
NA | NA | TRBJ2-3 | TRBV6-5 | TGTGCCAGCAGTTACACTGGTTCTAGCACAGATACGCAGTATTTT | CASSYTGSSTDTQYF
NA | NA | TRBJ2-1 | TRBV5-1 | TGCGCCAGCAGCTTGGTAGGCGGCTCCTACAATGAGCAGTTCTTC | CASSLVGGSYNEQFF
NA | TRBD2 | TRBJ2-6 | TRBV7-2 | TGTGCCAGTCCGCCGCGGGAGATACTTGGGGCCAACGTCCTGACTTTC | CASPPREILGANVLTF
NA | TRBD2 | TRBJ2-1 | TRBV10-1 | TGCGCCAGCAGTCGCCGGGACAGGGAAACGGGACTAGCGGGAATAGGATCCTACAATGAGCAGTTCTTC | CASSRRDRETGLAGIGSYNEQFF
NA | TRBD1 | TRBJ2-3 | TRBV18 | TGTGCCAGCTCGGATAGACAGGGGGATGATGGTACGCAGTATTTT | CASSDRQGDDGTQYF
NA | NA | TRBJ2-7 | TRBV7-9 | TGTGCCAGCAGCCCATCCCCGGCCGAGAACTACGAGCAGTACTTC | CASSPSPAENYEQYF
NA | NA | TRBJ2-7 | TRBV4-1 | TGCGCCAGCAGCCAAGACCCAGGGTTAAGAGACGAGCAGTACTTC | CASSQDPGLRDEQYF
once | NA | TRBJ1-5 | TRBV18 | TGTGCCAGCTCACCACCCGGGATAAATCAGCCCCAGCATTTT | CASSPPGINQPQHF
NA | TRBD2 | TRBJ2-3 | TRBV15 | TGTGCCACCAGCATGGAGGGTAGCGGGATTAGCACAGATACGCAGTATTTT | CATSMEGSGISTDTQYF
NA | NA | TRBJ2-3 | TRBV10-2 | TGCGCCAGCAGTGGGATTGGTTCTCAGGAGCAGTATTTT | CASSGIGSQEQYF
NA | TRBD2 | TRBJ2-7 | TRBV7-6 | TGTGCCAGCAGCGGTACTAGCGGACCCTCCTACGAGCAGTACTTC | CASSGTSGPSYEQYF
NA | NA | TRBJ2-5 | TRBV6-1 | TGTGCCAGCAGTAGGCGGGACAGCCAAGAGACCCAGTACTTC | CASSRRDSQETQYF
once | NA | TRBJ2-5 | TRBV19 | TGTGCCAGTAGTTTAGAAGAGACCCAGTACTTC | CASSLEETQYF
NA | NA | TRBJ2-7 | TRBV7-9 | TGTGCCAGCAGCCTCGACATGGGGGTCTACGAGCAGTACTTC | CASSLDMGVYEQYF
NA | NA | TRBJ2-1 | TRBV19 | TGTGCCAGTAGTATGGTTGCTTTGCGGAATGAGCAGTTCTTC | CASSMVALRNEQFF
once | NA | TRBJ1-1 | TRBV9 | TGTGCCAGCAGCGGGAGAAGTTACACTGAAGCTTTCTTT | CASSGRSYTEAFF
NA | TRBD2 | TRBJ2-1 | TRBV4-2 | TGTGCCAGCAGCCAACTAGCGGGAGCTTTGAATGAGCAGTTCTTC | CASSQLAGALNEQFF
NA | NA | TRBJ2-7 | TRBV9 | TGTGCCAGCAGCGTAGGTGGCGGGACCTCCTACGAGCAGTACTTC | CASSVGGGTSYEQYF
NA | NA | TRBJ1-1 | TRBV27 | TGTGCCAGCAGTTTATCGTTTTTCGCGAACACTGAAGCTTTCTTT | CASSLSFFANTEAFF
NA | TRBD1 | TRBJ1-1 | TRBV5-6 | TGTGCCAGCAGCTTGGGGACAGGGGCTTTGGACACTGAAGCTTTCTTT | CASSLGTGALDTEAFF
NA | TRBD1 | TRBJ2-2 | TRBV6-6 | TGTGCCAGCATGAGGGGGCAGGACGGGGAGCTGTTTTTT | CASMRGQDGELFF
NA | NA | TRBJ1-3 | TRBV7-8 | TGTGCCAGCAGCGGAAGGGCGGGCACCTCTGGAAACACCATATATTTT | CASSGRAGTSGNTIYF
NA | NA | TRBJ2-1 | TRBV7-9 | TGTGCCAGCAGCTTTGGGAATGAGCAGTTCTTC | CASSFGNEQFF
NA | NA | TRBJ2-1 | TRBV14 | TGTGCCAGCAGCCCCCTCAGTTCCGCCTACAATGAGCAGTTCTTC | CASSPLSSAYNEQFF
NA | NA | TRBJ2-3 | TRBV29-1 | TGCAGCGTTCCCCCCGAATGGGGAGATACGCAGTATTTT | CSVPPEWGDTQYF
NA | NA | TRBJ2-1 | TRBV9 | TGTGCCAGCAGCGTAGGAGACAATGAGCAGTTCTTC | CASSVGDNEQFF
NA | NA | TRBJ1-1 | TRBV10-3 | TGTGCCATCAAACCTGGGCATAGCACTGAAGCTTTCTTT | CAIKPGHSTEAFF
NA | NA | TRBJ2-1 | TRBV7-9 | TGTGCCAGCAGCGCCTTACTGAGCTCCTACAATGAGCAGTTCTTC | CASSALLSSYNEQFF
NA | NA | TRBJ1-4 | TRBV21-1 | TGTGCCAGCAGCAAGGGACAGGTTACCGGGAAACTGTTTTTT | CASSKGQVTGKLFF
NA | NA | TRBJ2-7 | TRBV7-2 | TGTGCCAGCAGCCAAGAGGCCGGGGACTCCCCCCAAGGGTACGAGCAGTACTTC | CASSQEAGDSPQGYEQYF
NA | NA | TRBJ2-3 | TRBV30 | TGTGCCTGGAGTGTAACGTTAGGTTTTTGGACAGATACGCAGTATTTT | CAWSVTLGFWTDTQYF
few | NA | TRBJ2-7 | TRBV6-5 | TGTGCCAGCAGTCTGGGGCAAACCTACGAGCAGTACTTC | CASSLGQTYEQYF
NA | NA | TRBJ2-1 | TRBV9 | TGTGCCAGCAGCGTGTACCGGGAGCTAAACAATGAGCAGTTCTTC | CASSVYRELNNEQFF
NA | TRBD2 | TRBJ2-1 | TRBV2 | TGTGCCAGCCTCCCGGGACTAGCGCACGATGAGCAGTTCTTC | CASLPGLAHDEQFF
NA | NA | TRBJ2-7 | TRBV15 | TGTGCCACCAGCCTCGCCGGTGCGGTCCACGAGCAGTACTTC | CATSLAGAVHEQYF
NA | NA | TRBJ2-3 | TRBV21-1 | NA | CASTKEVAGGTDTQYF
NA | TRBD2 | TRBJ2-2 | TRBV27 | TGTGCCAGCCGTCTAGCGGGAGGGCCTCGCCGGGGAGCTGTTTTT | CASRLAGGPRRGAVF
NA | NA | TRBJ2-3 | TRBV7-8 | TGTGCCAGCAGCTTAGTTCTGGGCTCGCACACAGATACGCAGTATTTT | CASSLVLGSHTDTQYF
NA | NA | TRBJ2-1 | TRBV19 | TGTGCCAGTAGTATTCTCGTAGGTAATGAGCAGTTCTTC | CASSILVGNEQFF
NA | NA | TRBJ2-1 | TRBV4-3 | TGCGCCAGCAGCCAAGAATATTTTTCGAAGATCCAGTTCTTC | CASSQEYFSKIQFF
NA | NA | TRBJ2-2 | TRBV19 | TGTGCCAGTAGTATCAACAGTAACACCGGGGAGCTGTTTTTT | CASSINSNTGELFF
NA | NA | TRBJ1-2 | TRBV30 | TGTGCCTGGAGTAGAGGGGGGGATGGCTACACCTTC | CAWSRGGDGYTF
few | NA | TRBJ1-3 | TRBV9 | TGTGCCAGCAGCGTAGGTCGAGGGACGAGTCTCGGAAACACCATATATTTT | CASSVGRGTSLGNTIYF
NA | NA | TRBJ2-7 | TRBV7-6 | TGTGCCAGCAGCCTGACAAAAACCTATGAGCAGTACTTC | CASSLTKTYEQYF
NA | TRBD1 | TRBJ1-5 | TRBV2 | TGTGCCAGCAGTGAAGGCCAGGGGGTCGATCAGCCCCAGCATTTT | CASSEGQGVDQPQHF
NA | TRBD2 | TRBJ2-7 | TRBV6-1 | TGTGCCAGCAGTGATGGACTAGCCTTCTACGAGCAGTACTTC | CASSDGLAFYEQYF
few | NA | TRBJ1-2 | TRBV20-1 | TGCAGTGCTTCGCGGTATGGCTACACCTTC | CSASRYGYTF
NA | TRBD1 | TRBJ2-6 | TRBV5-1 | TGCGCCAGCAGCAGATTACAGGGGGCATTCGACTCTGGGGCCAACGTCCTGACTTTC | CASSRLQGAFDSGANVLTF
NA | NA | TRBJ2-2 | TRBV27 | TGTGCCAGCAGTTTCATCACCGGGGAGCTGTTTTTT | CASSFITGELFF
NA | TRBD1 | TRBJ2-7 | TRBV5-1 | TGCGCCAGTTCCTGGACAGGGAGTTACGAGCAGTACTTC | CASSWTGSYEQYF
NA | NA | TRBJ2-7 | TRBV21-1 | TGTGCCAGCAGGACTAGCGGAGATACCTACGAGCAGTACTTC | CASRTSGDTYEQYF
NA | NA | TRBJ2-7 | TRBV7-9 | TGTGCCAGCAGCTCAACATCCCGCGAGCAGTACTTC | CASSSTSREQYF
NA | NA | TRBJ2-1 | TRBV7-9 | TGTGCCAGCAGCCCCCGATCCACCTCCTACAACAATGAGCAGTTCTTC | CASSPRSTSYNNEQFF
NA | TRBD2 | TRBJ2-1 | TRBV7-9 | TGTGCCAGCAGCTTAGAAAGCGGGAGCTCCTACAATGAGCAGTTCTTC | CASSLESGSSYNEQFF